A single sample gave rise to the 18 T cell receptor beta chains below, sequenced in a study of blood T cell repertoires in COVID-19. The assay was immunoSEQ multiplex PCR, and TCRdb's table has in-frame clones only and misses some. Among 300,000 or so clones listed, roughly 92% were seen once. The sample taken for sequencing was peripheral blood. The receptor set was obtained from a young woman with COVID-19, enrolled during active disease.

The chain is built from TRBV10-3 and TRBJ2-7, with 8 nucleotides matching TRBD2. V dropped 6 bases and J dropped 0; count of bases not matched to a gene: 4. This CDR3 has 14 amino acids. Germline V gene sequence: CDR1 ENHRY, CDR2 SYGVKD. Written as DNA, the CDR3 is TGTGCCATCAGGGATAGCGGGGACTCCTACGAGCAGTACTTC. This gives the protein CAIRDSGDSYEQYF.

V is TRBV7-9 and J is TRBJ2-5; D gene unclear. Looked up from germline, CDR1 is SEHNR and CDR2 is FQNEAQ (reference sequence). The CDR3 contains 11 residues. Trimming took off 3 bases at V and 4 bases at J, with 3 bases between the two ends. The CDR3 reads CASSFRETQYF. The CDR3 bases are TGTGCCAGCAGCTTTAGAGAGACCCAGTACTTC.

The chain has TRBV11-3 and TRBJ2-3, with D tentatively TRBD1 (6 bases). The CDR3 is 16 residues long. Germline loops: CDR1 SGHNT, CDR2 YENEEA. The germline V and J ends were trimmed by 5 bases and 4 bases, with 19 bases remaining between them. DNA of the CDR3: TGTGCCAGCAGCCCTACTACAGGGCTGGGCGCAGATACGCAGTATTTT. It yields the protein CASSPTTGLGADTQYF.

This chain joins TRBV19 and TRBJ1-2; 8 bases line up with TRBD1. CDR3 length: 14 amino acids. Germline V gene sequence: CDR1 LNHDA, CDR2 SQIVND (reference sequence). After removal of 6 bases from V and 1 base from J, the junction contained 4 bases not matched to a gene. For the CDR3, the DNA is TGTGCCAGTAGCAACAGGGGGGATAACTATGGCTACACCTTC. This gives the protein CASSNRGDNYGYTF.

CDR3 sequence (DNA): TGTGCCAGCAGCGCAACGACAGGGGGTCCCGGGGAGCTGTTTTTT. As protein: CASSATTGGPGELFF. The genes are TRBV7-7 and TRBJ2-2; 9 positions agree with TRBD1. The CDR3 has 15 amino acids. With V trimmed by 5 bases and J by 6 bases, 7 bases remained unmatched. Germline CDR1 SSHAT, CDR2 FNYEAQ (reference sequence).

This clone appeared once. The rearrangement joins TRBV27 to TRBJ2-1; 9 bases are shared with TRBD1. CDR3 length: 14 residues. V shed 4 bases and J 7 bases; nucleotides not matched to a gene: 5. The germline V gene has CDR1 MNHEY and CDR2 SMNVEV (reference sequence). The CDR3 reads CASSSTGGINEQFF. The CDR3 DNA sequence: TGTGCCAGCAGTTCAACAGGGGGCATTAATGAGCAGTTCTTC.

The chain combines TRBV28 with TRBJ1-4; 9 nucleotides line up with TRBD1. The CDR3 has 13 amino acids. V shed 11 bases, J shed 6 bases, and the junction held 7 bases outside the gene matches. Germline V gives CDR1 MDHEN, CDR2 SYDVKM. In nucleotides, the CDR3 is TGTGCCGGGAGAACAGGGGGCCATGAAAAACTGTTTTTT. Encoded protein: CAGRTGGHEKLFF. Drawing the rest from reference TRBV28 and TRBJ1-4, the complete variable domain is DVKVTQSSRYLVKRTGEKVFLECVQDMDHENMFWYRQDPGLGLRLIYFSYDVKMKEKGDIPEGYSVSREKKERFSLILESASTNQTSMYLCAGRTGGHEKLFFGSGTQLSVL.

The V and J genes are TRBV4-1 and TRBJ2-5, with D tentatively TRBD1 (5 bases). V shed 0 bases and J shed 9 bases, with 20 bases lying between them. The CDR3 consists of 16 residues. CDR1 is MGHRA and CDR2 is YSYEKL in the germline V gene. The CDR3 sequence is CASSQETAVGKGAQYF. CDR3 DNA sequence: TGCGCCAGCAGCCAAGAGACGGCTGTGGGTAAAGGGGCCCAGTACTTC.

This clone was counted once. This chain joins TRBV5-1 and TRBJ2-3, with TRBD2 identical over 8 bases. This CDR3 is built from 16 residues. V lost 0 bases to trimming and J lost 0 bases; unmatched junction nucleotides: 3. Per germline, CDR1 SGHRS and CDR2 YFSETQ. CDR3 bases: TGCGCCAGCAGCTTGGCGGGGGGGACCAGCACAGATACGCAGTATTTT. Its translation is CASSLAGGTSTDTQYF.

The rearrangement joins TRBV5-1 to TRBJ1-1, with TRBD1 as a possible D gene (6 bases). The CDR3 contains 17 residues. Trimming removed 0 bases at V and 3 bases at J, with 18 bases between. Germline-derived CDR1 and CDR2 are SGHRS and YFSETQ. The CDR3 coding sequence is TGCGCCAGCAGCTTGGTCAGGGGCGCCGGGAGGGACACTGAAGCTTTCTTT. Protein sequence: CASSLVRGAGRDTEAFF.

The chain has TRBV5-1 and TRBJ2-1; 7 positions match TRBD1. Germline lookup yields CDR1 SGHRS and CDR2 YFSETQ. Trimming at V came to 2 bases and at J to 8 bases, leaving 7 bases not matched to a gene. The CDR3 is 14 residues long. The CDR3 loop reads CASSLGQVQDEQFF. CDR3 nucleotide sequence: TGCGCCAGCAGCTTAGGACAGGTCCAGGATGAGCAGTTCTTC.

The chain combines TRBV13 with TRBJ2-7; TRBD1 agrees at 10 bases. This CDR3 has 12 residues. V gave up 3 bases and J gave up 7 bases; unmatched junction bases: 0. Germline V gene lookup returns CDR1 PRHDT and CDR2 FYEKMQ (reference sequence). CDR3 loop: CASSLDRGEQYF. DNA of the CDR3: TGTGCCAGCAGCTTGGACAGGGGGGAGCAGTACTTC.

With regard to this clone: One end of the junction varies from germline; a read error may be responsible. The J gene is TRBJ2-7, the V gene TRBV5-1; a possible D gene is TRBD1 (6 bases). Germline V CDR1 and CDR2: SGHRS, YFSETQ. The CDR3 has 12 residues. CDR3 bases: TGCACCAGCAGCTTACAGGGTGCCGAGCAGTACTTC. Protein sequence: CTSSLQGAEQYF. Variable domain in full (rest from reference TRBV5-1 and TRBJ2-7): KAGVTQTPRYLIKTRGQQVTLSCSPISGHRSVSWYQQTPGQGLQFLFEYFSETQRNKGNFPGRFSGRQFSNSRSEMNVSTLELGDSALYLCTSSLQGAEQYFGPGTRLTVT.

The chain employs TRBV7-8 and TRBJ2-7; 9 bases are shared with TRBD1. With V trimmed by 5 bases and J by 4 bases, 12 bases remained unmatched. Germline V CDR1 and CDR2: SGHVS, FQNEAQ. The CDR3 spans 16 residues. Written as DNA, the CDR3 is TGTGCCAGCAGCCCCAAAACCGGGACAGGGTTTTACGAGCAGTACTTC. This translates into CASSPKTGTGFYEQYF.

In this sample, this clone turned up a few times. The V gene is TRBV7-9, the J gene TRBJ1-1; D remains unclear. The CDR3 sequence is 13 residues long. Between the trimmed V and J ends, which lost 6 bases and 3 bases, there was a span of 11 bases. Germline CDR1 is SEHNR and CDR2 is FQNEAQ (reference sequence). The CDR3 sequence is CASSLQRDTEAFF. The CDR3 DNA reads as TGTGCCAGCAGTTTGCAGCGAGACACTGAAGCTTTCTTT.

This chain connects TRBV5-1 to TRBJ2-1; unclear D gene. This CDR3 contains 15 residues. With 3 bases removed from V and 7 bases from J, the gap between germline ends came to 17 bases. Looked up from germline, CDR1 is SGHRS and CDR2 is YFSETQ. The CDR3: CASSSTTHPGNEQFF. CDR3 nucleotides: TGCGCCAGCAGCTCCACTACCCACCCCGGGAATGAGCAGTTCTTC.

The CDR3 region is CSVEDNRASSYNEQFF. The CDR3 DNA sequence: TGCAGCGTTGAAGATAACAGGGCGAGCTCCTACAATGAGCAGTTCTTC. This chain joins TRBV29-1 and TRBJ2-1, with D perhaps matching TRBD1 (6 bases). Trimming removed 0 bases from V and 0 bases from J, with 12 bases in between. CDR3 length: 16 amino acids. Germline CDR1 reads SQVTM; CDR2 reads ANQGSEA.

This clone was observed a handful of times. The J gene is TRBJ1-2, the V gene TRBV29-1, with a possible D match to TRBD1 (5 bases). Germline CDR1 is SQVTM and CDR2 is ANQGSEA. The CDR3 is 18 amino acids. V lost 4 bases and J 0 bases, leaving 24 bases between the germline ends. The CDR3 DNA reads as TGCAGCGTTGCGATTCAGGGCCTAGGAGTAAGAGCTAACTATGGCTACACCTTC. It translates to CSVAIQGLGVRANYGYTF.